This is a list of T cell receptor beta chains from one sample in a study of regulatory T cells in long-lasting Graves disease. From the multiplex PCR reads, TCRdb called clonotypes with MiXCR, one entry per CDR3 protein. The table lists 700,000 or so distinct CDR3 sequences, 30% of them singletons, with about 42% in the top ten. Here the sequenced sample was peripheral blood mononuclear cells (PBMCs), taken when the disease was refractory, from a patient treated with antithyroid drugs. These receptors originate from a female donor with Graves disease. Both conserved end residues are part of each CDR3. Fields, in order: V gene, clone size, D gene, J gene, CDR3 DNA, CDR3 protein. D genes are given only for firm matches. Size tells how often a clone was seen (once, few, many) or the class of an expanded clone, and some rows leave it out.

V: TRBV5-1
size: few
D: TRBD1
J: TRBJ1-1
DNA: TGCGCCAGCAGCTTGCAGGGGGCTGGGTACACTGAAGCTTTCTTT
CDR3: CASSLQGAGYTEAFF

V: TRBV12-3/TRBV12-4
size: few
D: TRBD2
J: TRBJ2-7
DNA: TGTGCCAGCAGTCCCCAACTAGCGGGGTTCTCCTACGAGCAGTACTTC
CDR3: CASSPQLAGFSYEQYF

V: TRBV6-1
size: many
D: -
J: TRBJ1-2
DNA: TGTGCCAGCAGTGATCCAGGGGTAGTAAGCTATGGCTACACCTTC
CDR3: CASSDPGVVSYGYTF

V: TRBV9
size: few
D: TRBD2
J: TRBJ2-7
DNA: TGTGCCAGCAGCAAAGGAGGGACTAGCATTTCCTACGAGCAGTACTTC
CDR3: CASSKGGTSISYEQYF

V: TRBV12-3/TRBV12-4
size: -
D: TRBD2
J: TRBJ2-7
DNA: TGTGCCAGCAGTCGCGGACTAGCGGGTGGGGACGGTGAGGACCTCTACGAGCAGTACTTC
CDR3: CASSRGLAGGDGEDLYEQYF

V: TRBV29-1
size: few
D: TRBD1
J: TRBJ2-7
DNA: TGCAGCGTTAATACCGGGACAGGGGGCTCCTACGAGCAGTACTTC
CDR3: CSVNTGTGGSYEQYF

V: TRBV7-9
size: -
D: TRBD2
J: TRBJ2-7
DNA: TGTGCCAGCAGCTTGACTAGCGGGAGAGGTTACGAGCAGTACTTC
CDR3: CASSLTSGRGYEQYF

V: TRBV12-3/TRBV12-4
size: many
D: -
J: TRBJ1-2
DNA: TGTGCCAGCAGTTTGGGCCCGAGGGCAGTCTATGGCTACACCTTC
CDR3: CASSLGPRAVYGYTF

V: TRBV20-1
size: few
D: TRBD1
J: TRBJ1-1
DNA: TGCAGTGCTAGAGAGGGGACAGGGAACACTGAAGCTTTCTTT
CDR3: CSAREGTGNTEAFF

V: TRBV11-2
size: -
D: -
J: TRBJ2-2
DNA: TGTGCCAGCAGCTTAGATCCCCACCGGGTAGGGGAGCTGTTTTTT
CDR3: CASSLDPHRVGELFF

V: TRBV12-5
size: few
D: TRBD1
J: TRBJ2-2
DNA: TGTGCTAGTGGTTTAACCCGGACAGGGTATCGAAACACCGGGGAGCTGTTTTTT
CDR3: CASGLTRTGYRNTGELFF

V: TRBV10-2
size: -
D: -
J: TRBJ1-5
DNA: TGCGCCAGCAGTAAACAGGGTCGGCCAACTAACAATCAGCCCCAGCATTTT
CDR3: CASSKQGRPTNNQPQHF

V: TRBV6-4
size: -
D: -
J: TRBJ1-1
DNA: TGTGCCAGCACCCTGGGGAGGGTTACTGAAGCTTTCTTT
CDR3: CASTLGRVTEAFF

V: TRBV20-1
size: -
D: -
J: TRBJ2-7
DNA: TGCAGTGCTAGAAACGGCCCACCGTCCGCGGCGTACGAGCAGTACTTC
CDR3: CSARNGPPSAAYEQYF

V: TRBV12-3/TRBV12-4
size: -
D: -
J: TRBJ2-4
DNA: TGTGCCAGCAGTTTATCCGGGAAGCTAGCCAAAAACATTCAGTACTTC
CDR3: CASSLSGKLAKNIQYF

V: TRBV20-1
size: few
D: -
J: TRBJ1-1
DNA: TGCAGTGCGGCTATACGCGCGACGAACACTGAAGCTTTCTTT
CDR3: CSAAIRATNTEAFF

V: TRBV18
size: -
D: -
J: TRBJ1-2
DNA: TGTGCCAGCTCACCACCGTCCGGAGACTATGGCTACACCTTC
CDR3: CASSPPSGDYGYTF

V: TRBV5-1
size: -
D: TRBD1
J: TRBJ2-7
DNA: TGTGCCAGCAGCCGTTCGGACAGGGGCGCGTACGAGCAGTACTTC
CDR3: CASSRSDRGAYEQYF

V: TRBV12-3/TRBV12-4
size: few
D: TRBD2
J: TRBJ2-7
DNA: TGTGCCAGCAGTTTATCGGGGGGAAGTCTCTACGAGCAGTACTTC
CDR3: CASSLSGGSLYEQYF

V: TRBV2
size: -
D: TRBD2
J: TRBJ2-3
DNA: TGTGCCAGCAGTGAAGACTCCGGGACTAGCGGGTTGGATACGCAGTATTTT
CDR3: CASSEDSGTSGLDTQYF

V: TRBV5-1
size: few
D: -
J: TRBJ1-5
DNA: TGCGCCAGCAGCTTGCAGGGATTCTCCAATCAGCCCCAGCATTTT
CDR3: CASSLQGFSNQPQHF

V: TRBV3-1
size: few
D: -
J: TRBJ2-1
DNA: TGTGCCAGCAGGGCAGCAGGGGCCAATGAGCAGTTCTTC
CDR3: CASRAAGANEQFF

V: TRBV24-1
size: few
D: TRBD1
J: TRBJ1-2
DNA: TGTGCCACCAGTGAGAGGGGGCCGTCTGGCTACACCTTC
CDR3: CATSERGPSGYTF

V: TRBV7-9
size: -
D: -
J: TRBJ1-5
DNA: TGTGCCAGCAGCGACGGACAAAGCAATCAGCCCCAGCATTTT
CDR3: CASSDGQSNQPQHF

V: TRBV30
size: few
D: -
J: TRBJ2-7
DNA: TGTGCCTGGAGTCGGACAGCCTACGAGCAGTACTTC
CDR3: CAWSRTAYEQYF

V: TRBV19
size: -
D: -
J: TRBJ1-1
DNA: TGTGCCAGTAGTATCGGGGGGCGAGGGACTGAAGCTTTCTTT
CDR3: CASSIGGRGTEAFF

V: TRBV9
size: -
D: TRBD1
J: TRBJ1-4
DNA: TGTGCCAGCAGCGCGGAGGGGGCAGCCCTTAATGAAAAACTGTTTTTT
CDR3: CASSAEGAALNEKLFF

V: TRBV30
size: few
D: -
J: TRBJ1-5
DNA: TGTGCCTGGAGTCGGCAGATGGGTACGGGTCAGCCCCAGCATTTT
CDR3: CAWSRQMGTGQPQHF

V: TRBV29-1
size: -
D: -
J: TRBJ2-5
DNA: TGCAGCGTTGACCCGAAAGAGACCCAGTACTTC
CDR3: CSVDPKETQYF

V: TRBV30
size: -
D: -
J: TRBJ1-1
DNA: TGTGCCTGGAGCGGTGGGCCGACTGAAGCTCTCTTT
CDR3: CAWSGGPTEALF

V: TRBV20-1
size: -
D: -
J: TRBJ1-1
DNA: TGCAGTGCTAGAGAAACGGCCGCGGGCTACGACACTGAAGCTTTCTTT
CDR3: CSARETAAGYDTEAFF

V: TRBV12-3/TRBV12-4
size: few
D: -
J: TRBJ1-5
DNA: TGTGCCAGCTCACAAAGCAATCAGCCCCAGCATTTT
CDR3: CASSQSNQPQHF

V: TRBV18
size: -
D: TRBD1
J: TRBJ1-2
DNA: TGTGCCAGCTCACAAGACAGGGAGTCGGATGGCTACACCTTC
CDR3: CASSQDRESDGYTF

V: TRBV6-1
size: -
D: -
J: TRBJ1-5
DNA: TGTGCCAGCAGTGATTGGGGGGCTGGTCAGCCCCAGCATTTT
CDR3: CASSDWGAGQPQHF

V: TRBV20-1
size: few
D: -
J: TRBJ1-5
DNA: TGCAGTGCTAGCGGTGCCGAGGGTCAGCCCCAGCATTTT
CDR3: CSASGAEGQPQHF

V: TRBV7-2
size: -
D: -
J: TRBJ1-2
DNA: TGTGCCAGCAGCTTGACTCCACAGGGCGGCTATGGCTACACCTTC
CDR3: CASSLTPQGGYGYTF

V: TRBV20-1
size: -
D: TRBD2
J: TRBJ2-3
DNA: TGCAGTGCTAGCCCGAGCGGGAGGGGCACAGATACGCAGTATTTT
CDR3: CSASPSGRGTDTQYF

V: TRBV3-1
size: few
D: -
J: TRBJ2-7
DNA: TGTGCCAGCAGCCAGGGACTCCACTACGAGCAGTACTTC
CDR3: CASSQGLHYEQYF

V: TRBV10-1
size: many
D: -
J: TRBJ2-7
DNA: TGCGCCAGCAGTCCCTCTGCAGGGGCCTCCACCTACGAGCAGTACTTC
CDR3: CASSPSAGASTYEQYF

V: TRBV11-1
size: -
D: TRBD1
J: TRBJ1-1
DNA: TGTGCCAGCAGCCCGGACAGGGCTGAAGCTTTCTTT
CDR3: CASSPDRAEAFF

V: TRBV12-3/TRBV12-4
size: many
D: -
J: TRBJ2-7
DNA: TGTGCCAGCAGTGCGGAGGACAGATACTCGGGAGAGCAGTACTTC
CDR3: CASSAEDRYSGEQYF

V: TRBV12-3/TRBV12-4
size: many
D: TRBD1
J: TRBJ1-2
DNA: TGTGCCAGCAGTTTCTCTAGGGACAGACCTTCCTATGGCTACACCTTC
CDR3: CASSFSRDRPSYGYTF

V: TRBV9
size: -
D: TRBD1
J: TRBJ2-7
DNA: TGTGCCAGCAGCGCCTACACAGGGGCCTACGAGCAGTACTTC
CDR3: CASSAYTGAYEQYF

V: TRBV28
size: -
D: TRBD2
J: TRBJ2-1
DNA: TGTGCCAGCAGTTTACTAGCGGGAGTGAGCAATGAGCAGTTCTTC
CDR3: CASSLLAGVSNEQFF

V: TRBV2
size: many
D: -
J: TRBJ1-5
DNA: TGTGCCAGCAGTGAAGCGCTTAATGGGCAGCCCCAGCATTTT
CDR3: CASSEALNGQPQHF

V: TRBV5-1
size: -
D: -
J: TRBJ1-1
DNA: TGCGCCAGCACAGCAGGAGTTAACACTGAAGCTTTCTTT
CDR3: CASTAGVNTEAFF

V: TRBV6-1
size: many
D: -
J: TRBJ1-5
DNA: TGTGCCAGCAGTGGCCTCAGGGTTAGCAATCAGCCCCAGCATTTT
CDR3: CASSGLRVSNQPQHF

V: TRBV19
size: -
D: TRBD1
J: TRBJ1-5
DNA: TGTGCCAGTAGTATTAAAGGGACAGGGGATCGTAGCAATCAGCCCCAGCATTTT
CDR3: CASSIKGTGDRSNQPQHF

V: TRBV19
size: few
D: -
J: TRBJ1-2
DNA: TGTGCCAGTATGTTGGACAGCAATGGCTACACCTTC
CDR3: CASMLDSNGYTF

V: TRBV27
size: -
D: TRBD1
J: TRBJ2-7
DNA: TGTGCCAGCAGTATGACAGGGGTCCACGAGCAGTACTTC
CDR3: CASSMTGVHEQYF

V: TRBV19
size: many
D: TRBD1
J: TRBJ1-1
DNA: TGTGCCAGTAGTACCACCGGGACAGGGGGGACTGAAGCTTTCTTT
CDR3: CASSTTGTGGTEAFF

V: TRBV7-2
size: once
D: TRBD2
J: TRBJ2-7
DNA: TGTGCCAGCAGCTTAGCGCACGGGAGGGCCCTCTCTGCCTACGAGCAGTACTTC
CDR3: CASSLAHGRALSAYEQYF

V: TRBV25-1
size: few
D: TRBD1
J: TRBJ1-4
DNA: TGTGCCAGCAGTGATCCGGGACAGGTGGACGAAAAACTGTTTTTT
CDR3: CASSDPGQVDEKLFF

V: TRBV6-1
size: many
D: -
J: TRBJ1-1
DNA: TGTGCCAGCATCAACTCCGGGACATTGAACACTGAAGCTTTCTTT
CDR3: CASINSGTLNTEAFF

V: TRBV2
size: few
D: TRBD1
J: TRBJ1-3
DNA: TGTGCCAGCAGCCCCCGCGGACAGGGCATAAGAAACACCATATATTTT
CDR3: CASSPRGQGIRNTIYF

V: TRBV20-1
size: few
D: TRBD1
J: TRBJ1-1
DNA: TGCAGTGCTCACGACAGGGAAAAAGTGAACACTGAAGCTTTCTTT
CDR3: CSAHDREKVNTEAFF

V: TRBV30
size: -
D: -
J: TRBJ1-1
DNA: TGTGCCTGGAGATTAAAGACTGAAGCTTTCTTT
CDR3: CAWRLKTEAFF

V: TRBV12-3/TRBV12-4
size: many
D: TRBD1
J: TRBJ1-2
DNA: TGTGCCAGCACCGTGACAGGGGCTAACTATGGCTACACCTTC
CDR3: CASTVTGANYGYTF

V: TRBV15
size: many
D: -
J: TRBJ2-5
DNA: TGTGCCACCAGCAGAGATCCATGGGGGACTCAAGAGACCCAGTACTTC
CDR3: CATSRDPWGTQETQYF